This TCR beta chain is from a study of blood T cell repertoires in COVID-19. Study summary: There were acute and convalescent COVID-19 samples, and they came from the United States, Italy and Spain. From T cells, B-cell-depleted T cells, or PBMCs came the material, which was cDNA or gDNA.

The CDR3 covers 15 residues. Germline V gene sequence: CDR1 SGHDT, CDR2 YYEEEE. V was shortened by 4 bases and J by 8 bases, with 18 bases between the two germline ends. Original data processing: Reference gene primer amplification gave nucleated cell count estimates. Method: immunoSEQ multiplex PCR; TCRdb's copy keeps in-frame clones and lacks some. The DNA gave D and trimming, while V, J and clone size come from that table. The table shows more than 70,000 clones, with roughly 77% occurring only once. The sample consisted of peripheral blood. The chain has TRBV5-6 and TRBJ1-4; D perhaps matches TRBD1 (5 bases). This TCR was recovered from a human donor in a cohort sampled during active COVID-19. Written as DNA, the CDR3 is TGTGCCAGCAGCCTAGTGTCGCAGGGTAGGGAAAAACTGTTTTTT. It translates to CASSLVSQGREKLFF. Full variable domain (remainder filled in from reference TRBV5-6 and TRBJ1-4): DAGVTQSPTHLIKTRGQQVTLRCSPKSGHDTVSWYQQALGQGPQFIFQYYEEEERQRGNFPDRFSGHQFPNYSSELNVNALLLGDSALYLCASSLVSQGREKLFFGSGTQLSVL.